Below are 29 T cell receptor beta chains sequenced from a single sample in a study of neurological immune-mediated disorders. Described time point: technical triplicate 1. TCRdb passed the 5' RACE reads through MiXCR, listing each CDR3 protein once. The top ten hold approximately 5% of the sample, which has fewer than 30,000 distinct CDR3 sequences, roughly 13% seen once. Sequencing was carried out using CD4+ T cells from blood. These receptors were taken from a female donor with HTLV-1-associated myelopathy (HAM/TSP).

By share, this clonotype counts as medium-sized. CDR3 in DNA: TGTGCCACCAGATCGGGACTTAACACCGGGGAGCTGTTTTTT. Amino acid sequence: CATRSGLNTGELFF. The V call is TRBV10-3, the J call TRBJ2-2; D possibly corresponds to TRBD2 (6 bases). Germline CDR1 ENHRY, CDR2 SYGVKD. V lost 10 bases, J lost 2 bases, and 14 bases lay in between. This CDR3 contains 14 residues.

There are many counts of this clonotype. This chain uses TRBV12-3 or TRBV12-4 with TRBJ2-1; the D gene is possibly TRBD1 (6 bases). Trimming left V 6 bases short and J 8 bases short, with 17 bases between. The CDR3 has 14 residues. The CDR3 sequence: CASRLGLQGDEQFF. DNA of the CDR3: TGTGCCAGCAGGTTGGGCCTACAGGGCGATGAGCAGTTCTTC.

This clonotype was found many times. This chain connects TRBV7-8 to TRBJ1-5; D remains unclear. CDR3 length equals 12 residues. The ends were cut back, 3 bases at V and 7 bases at J, with 7 bases in the middle. CDR1 and CDR2 (germline): SGHVS, FQNEAQ. Written as DNA, the CDR3 is TGTGCCAGCAGCTTCTCAGGCCAGCCCCAGCATTTT. This codes for CASSFSGQPQHF.

This clonotype came up many times. This rearrangement joins TRBV7-2 to TRBJ2-2; D may be TRBD1 or TRBD2 (5 bases each). The ends were cut back, 1 base at V and 4 bases at J, with 16 bases in the middle. Per germline, CDR1 SGHTA and CDR2 FQGNSA. This CDR3 contains 17 residues. Here the CDR3 reads CASSLVGTTLTTGELFF. The CDR3 DNA follows: TGTGCCAGCAGCTTAGTGGGGACGACCCTTACCACCGGGGAGCTGTTTTTT.

In the case of this clonotype: At one of its ends the junction is not consistent with the germline gene, which may arise from a read error. J is TRBJ2-2 and V is TRBV29-1; D perhaps matches TRBD1 (5 bases). The germline gives CDR1 SQVTM, CDR2 ANQGSEA. The CDR3 is 14 residues long. The CDR3 DNA reads TGCAGCGTCGCGTCCCAGGGATATACCGAGGAGCTGTTTTTT. The encoded protein is CSVASQGYTEELFF.

This clonotype was seen at least ten times. V and J are TRBV14 and TRBJ2-5; tentative D call: TRBD2 (5 bases). Trimming pared 4 bases from V and 2 bases from J, leaving 8 bases between. The length of the CDR3 is 13 residues. Per germline, CDR1 SGHDN and CDR2 FVKESK. As DNA, the CDR3 is TGTGCCAGCAGCCGACTAATACAAGAGACCCAGTACTTC. This encodes CASSRLIQETQYF.

This clonotype showed up many times. The chain combines TRBV10-3 with TRBJ2-3; 8 positions agree with TRBD1. V was pared by 2 bases and J by 7 bases, with 14 bases of the junction left unmatched. The CDR3 sequence is 17 residues long. CDR1 and CDR2 (germline): ENHRY, SYGVKD. CDR3 in amino acids: CAISEKSTGEVGNTQYF. The CDR3 DNA reads as TGTGCCATCAGTGAGAAGTCGACAGGGGAAGTAGGAAATACGCAGTATTTT.

This clonotype was counted many times. V gene TRBV5-6 combines with J gene TRBJ2-2; perhaps D is TRBD1 or TRBD2 (5 bases each). Trimming removed 3 bases at V and 3 bases at J, with 15 bases between. The CDR3 loop spans 16 amino acids. Germline V CDR1 and CDR2: SGHDT, YYEEEE. CDR3 residues: CASSWVLGDYTGELFF. As DNA, the CDR3 is TGTGCCAGCAGCTGGGTCCTGGGGGATTACACCGGGGAGCTGTTTTTT.

This clonotype was seen many times. The rearrangement uses TRBV3-1 and TRBJ2-3; 9 bases align to TRBD2. The V segment lost 5 bases and the J segment 0 bases; nucleotides outside the gene matches: 12. This CDR3 comprises 18 residues. Germline V CDR1 and CDR2: LGHDT, YNNKEL (reference sequence). The CDR3 sequence: CASSISRLAVISTDTQYF. CDR3 bases: TGTGCCAGCAGCATCTCAAGACTAGCGGTTATTAGCACAGATACGCAGTATTTT.

The sample holds many counts of this clonotype. The chain couples TRBV5-6 to TRBJ2-5, with 9 bases aligning to TRBD1. Trimming removed 2 bases from V and 5 bases from J; junction bases left unmatched: 7. Germline V gene sequence: CDR1 SGHDT, CDR2 YYEEEE. This CDR3 has 15 residues. The CDR3 loop reads CASSFPDRGGETQYF. In nucleotides, the CDR3 is TGTGCCAGCAGCTTCCCGGACAGGGGAGGTGAGACCCAGTACTTC.

In its sample, this clonotype was seen many times. The V call is TRBV4-3, the J call TRBJ1-3, with a tentative D call TRBD1 (5 bases). The germline CDR1 and CDR2 sequences are LGHNA and YSLEER. This CDR3 has 16 amino acids. V was clipped by 6 bases and J by 3 bases, with 18 bases between them. CDR3 sequence reads: CASRWGRGLGGNTIYF. CDR3 coding DNA: TGCGCCAGCAGATGGGGAAGGGGCTTGGGTGGAAACACCATATATTTT.

This clonotype is medium-sized (0.01 to 0.1%). The J gene is TRBJ2-7, the V gene TRBV24-1; D is unresolved. Germline CDR1 and CDR2: KGHDR and SFDVKD. The ends were cut back, 3 bases at V and 3 bases at J, with 14 bases in the middle. CDR3 length equals 15 residues. The CDR3 region has the DNA TGTGCCACCAGTGATAATAGGGATGGGAACTACGAGCAGTACTTC. The encoded protein is CATSDNRDGNYEQYF.

This clonotype was picked up many times. The V gene is TRBV6-5, the J gene TRBJ2-2, with 10 bases identical to TRBD1. V trimming: 6 bases; J trimming: 0 bases; junction bases outside the gene matches: 7. The germline V gene has CDR1 MNHEY and CDR2 SVGAGI. The CDR3 has 17 residues. CDR3 bases: TGTGCCAGCAGACCCGGACAGGGGGACGCGAACACCGGGGAGCTGTTTTTT. Its protein product is CASRPGQGDANTGELFF.

In its sample, this clonotype was seen many times. V usage is TRBV12-3 or TRBV12-4 and J usage is TRBJ1-1; unclear D gene. The CDR3 extends over 13 amino acids. V was trimmed by 4 bases and J by 3 bases, leaving 9 bases between them. CDR3 sequence (DNA): TGTGCCAGCAGTTGGAGGGAATACACTGAAGCTTTCTTT. Amino acid sequence: CASSWREYTEAFF.

This clonotype was counted at least ten times. Here the CDR3 reads CASSLAASGRVREKLFF. CDR3 coding DNA: TGTGCCAGCAGCTTAGCTGCCTCCGGTAGGGTCCGGGAAAAACTGTTTTTT. V is TRBV7-2 and J is TRBJ1-4; D ambiguous. Trimming removed 0 bases from V and 8 bases from J, with 19 bases in between. Germline assignment: CDR1 SGHTA and CDR2 FQGNSA. This CDR3 contains 17 residues.

The rearrangement joins TRBV20-1 to TRBJ2-3; TRBD2 matches at 8 bases. CDR1 is DFQATT, CDR2 SNEGSKA, per germline (reference sequence). V lost 0 bases and J lost 6; bases outside the gene matches: 5. The CDR3 totals 14 residues. CDR3 bases: TGCAGTGCTAGAGATAGCGGGGCAGCGGATACGCAGTATTTT. It yields the protein CSARDSGAADTQYF.

This clonotype showed up just once. The gene calls are TRBV10-3 and TRBJ2-3; 9 bases align to TRBD2. CDR1 and CDR2 (germline): ENHRY, SYGVKD. The CDR3 has 17 residues. V dropped 6 bases and J dropped 2; count of bases not matched to a gene: 12. CDR3 protein: CAIRGTLRGGFTDTQYF. In nucleotides, the CDR3 is TGTGCCATCAGGGGGACCTTGCGGGGGGGCTTCACAGATACGCAGTATTTT.

This clonotype was observed at least ten times. The junction departs from germline at one end; a sequencing error may be responsible. V usage is TRBV3-1 and J usage is TRBJ2-7; D might be TRBD1 or TRBD2, each matching 6 bases. The CDR3 spans 14 residues. Germline lookup yields CDR1 LGHDT and CDR2 YNNKEL (reference sequence). The DNA for the CDR3 is TGTGCCAGCAGTGGTATCGGGGGCTCCCACGAGCAGTACTTC. Its translation is CASSGIGGSHEQYF.

This clonotype was seen ten or more times. CDR3 sequence (DNA): TGTGCCAGCAGCTTAGTCGGAGCGGAACAAGAGACCCAGTACTTC. Protein product: CASSLVGAEQETQYF. The rearrangement joins TRBV11-2 to TRBJ2-5; tentative D call: TRBD2 (5 bases). With 1 base removed from V and 2 bases from J, the gap between germline ends came to 11 bases. Looked up from germline, CDR1 is SGHAT and CDR2 is FQNNGV. The length of the CDR3 is 15 residues.

Many counts were recorded for this clonotype. The chain employs TRBV5-5 and TRBJ2-7; maybe TRBD2 (6 bases). Germline loops: CDR1 SGHKS, CDR2 YYEKEE (reference sequence). The V and J ends lost 4 bases and 6 bases respectively, with 17 bases between them. CDR3 length equals 14 residues. The DNA for the CDR3 is TGTGCCAGCAGCCGGGGGTCAGGGACCTTCGAGCAGTACTTC. The encoded protein is CASSRGSGTFEQYF.

This clonotype was recorded many times. This chain joins TRBV18 and TRBJ2-3; no reliable D call. The CDR3 length is 14 residues. Looked up from germline, CDR1 is KGHSH and CDR2 is LQKENI. V was shortened by 2 bases and J by 1 base, with 7 bases between the two germline ends. This chain's CDR3 is CASSPRTGTDTQYF. In DNA, the CDR3 is TGTGCCAGCTCACCAAGAACAGGCACAGATACGCAGTATTTT.

This clonotype came up many times. The rearrangement joins TRBV3-1 to TRBJ2-1, with D possibly matching TRBD2 (8 bases). This CDR3 has 16 residues. CDR1 is LGHDT, CDR2 YNNKEL, per germline (reference sequence). Trimming shortened V by 4 bases and J by 6 bases, and 19 bases separated the two germline ends. Here the CDR3 DNA reads TGTGCCAGCAGCCCCTCGGGAGGGGGCGTTATCAATGAGCAGTTCTTC. Its protein product is CASSPSGGGVINEQFF.

This clonotype was observed at least ten times. V and J are TRBV7-2 and TRBJ2-5; no clear D. The CDR3 is made up of 13 amino acids. Deletions cut 5 bases from V and 1 base from J, with 8 bases between. CDR1 is SGHTA, CDR2 FQGNSA, per germline. The CDR3 spells CASSASFQETQYF. The CDR3 nucleotides are TGTGCCAGCAGCGCCAGTTTCCAAGAGACCCAGTACTTC. Supplemented by reference TRBV7-2 and TRBJ2-5, the full variable domain reads GAGVSQSPSNKVTEKGKDVELRCDPISGHTALYWYRQSLGQGLEFLIYFQGNSAPDKSGLPSDRFSAERTGGSVSTLTIQRTQQEDSAVYLCASSASFQETQYFGPGTRLLVL.

This clonotype was counted many times. This sequence joins TRBV5-6 and TRBJ2-7, with 9 bases matching TRBD1. Germline assignment: CDR1 SGHDT and CDR2 YYEEEE. Germline trimming cut 8 bases from V and 5 bases from J; bases unmatched to any gene: 5. The CDR3 loop spans 12 amino acids. The CDR3: CARWDRAHEQYF. CDR3 nucleotides: TGTGCCAGATGGGACAGGGCCCACGAGCAGTACTTC.

This clonotype showed up many times. The V gene is TRBV7-2, the J gene TRBJ2-3; no firm D call. V was pared by 3 bases and J by 0 bases, with 4 bases between. CDR3 length: 13 amino acids. Germline CDR1 reads SGHTA; CDR2 reads FQGNSA. CDR3 amino acids: CASSFGSTDTQYF. The CDR3 DNA reads TGTGCCAGCAGCTTTGGGAGCACAGATACGCAGTATTTT.

The table lists this clonotype with many counts. The V and J genes are TRBV20-1 and TRBJ2-1, with D possibly TRBD2 on 6 matching bases. The CDR3 totals 13 residues. Germline V gene data show CDR1 as DFQATT and CDR2 as SNEGSKA (reference sequence). V lost 1 base to trimming and J lost 8 bases, with 12 bases between them. The CDR3, as DNA: TGCAGTGCTAGAGTGGAGGGTCCGGATGAGCAGTTCTTC. This translates into CSARVEGPDEQFF.

This clonotype was counted at least ten times. V gene TRBV20-1 combines with J gene TRBJ2-3; D gene uncertain. The CDR3 totals 12 residues. V lost 6 bases, J lost 5 bases, and 12 bases lay in between. CDR1 is DFQATT and CDR2 is SNEGSKA in the germline V gene (reference sequence). CDR3 bases: TGCAGTGCCTCCGGAGATCTAGATACGCAGTATTTT. It translates to CSASGDLDTQYF.

Judged by abundance, this clonotype is medium-sized. The rearrangement joins TRBV20-1 to TRBJ2-1; the match to TRBD1 covers 9 bases. The V and J ends lost 4 bases and 5 bases, in that order; junction bases with no gene match: 9. This CDR3 comprises 15 residues. Per germline, CDR1 DFQATT and CDR2 SNEGSKA (reference sequence). The CDR3 sequence: CSATPGQGTHNEQFF. CDR3 sequence (DNA): TGCAGTGCTACCCCGGGACAGGGTACACACAATGAGCAGTTCTTC.

This clonotype was seen ten or more times. The junction departs from the called germline gene at one end, perhaps through a read error. The chain employs TRBV5-1 and TRBJ2-1; unclear D gene. There are 14 residues in the CDR3. The germline gives CDR1 SGHRS, CDR2 YFSETQ. In nucleotides, the CDR3 is TGCGCCAGCAGCTTGTACACGGAGTCCAGTGATTTACTCTTC. As protein: CASSLYTESSDLLF.